Each of the 6 T cell receptor beta chains below was sequenced from the same sample in a study of Ad26.COV2.S vaccination and SARS-CoV-2 variants. Data came from immunoSEQ multiplex PCR; TCRdb stores just in-frame clones and leaves some out. The sample contains just over 350,000 clones, roughly 94% of which appear only once. Sequenced material: peripheral blood, taken after recovery from COVID-19. The receptors originated from a human donor who had recovered from COVID-19.

Only a few counts were recorded for this clone. The V gene is TRBV2, the J gene TRBJ1-1; weak D call: TRBD1 (6 bases). With 5 bases removed from V and 4 bases from J, the gap between germline ends came to 26 bases. From germline, CDR1 is SNHLY and CDR2 FYNNEI. The CDR3 consists of 18 residues. CDR3 loop: CASSSIQGPREVSTEAFF. DNA of the CDR3: TGTGCCAGCAGTTCCATCCAGGGGCCGAGGGAGGTGAGCACTGAAGCTTTCTTT.

The CDR3 spells CASSSRRGAPTDTQYF. Written as DNA, the CDR3 is TGCGCCAGCAGCTCCCGACGGGGGGCCCCCACAGATACGCAGTATTTT. The V and J genes are TRBV5-1 and TRBJ2-3, with TRBD2 as a possible D gene (7 bases). Germline loops: CDR1 SGHRS, CDR2 YFSETQ. Between the trimmed V and J ends, which lost 3 bases and 2 bases, there was a span of 16 bases. The CDR3 length is 16 residues.

The CDR3 is CATSDFQEQYF. CDR3 DNA: TGTGCCACCAGTGATTTCCAAGAGCAGTATTTT. V usage is TRBV24-1 and J usage is TRBJ2-3; D not resolved. The V gene's germline CDR1 is KGHDR and CDR2 SFDVKD. The CDR3 is 11 amino acids. Trimming took off 1 base at V and 11 bases at J, with 6 bases between the two ends.

CDR3 protein: CASSLALGRAYNYGYTF. The DNA of the CDR3 is TGTGCCAGCAGCTTAGCGCTGGGTAGGGCCTATAACTATGGCTACACCTTC. The chain couples TRBV7-8 to TRBJ1-2; no clear D. V lost 0 bases and J 1 base, leaving 15 bases between the germline ends. Germline CDR1 and CDR2: SGHVS and FQNEAQ. The CDR3 is 17 amino acids.

The rearrangement links TRBV7-2 to TRBJ2-1; 11 positions agree with TRBD2. Germline assignment: CDR1 SGHTA and CDR2 FQGNSA. Unmatched junction bases numbered 13, after V lost 5 bases and J lost 4 bases. The CDR3 has 18 residues. The CDR3 DNA is TGTGCCAGCAGCCGGTCGCTGGTTGGGACTAGCGGTTACAATGAGCAGTTCTTC. Protein product: CASSRSLVGTSGYNEQFF.

The rearrangement links TRBV5-5 to TRBJ2-7; maybe TRBD1 (6 bases). The V end was cut by 5 bases, the J end by 2 bases, with 14 bases between. The CDR3 runs to 14 residues. CDR1 and CDR2 from the germline V gene are SGHKS and YYEKEE (reference sequence). The CDR3 protein is CASRPRDKPYEQYF. CDR3 bases: TGTGCCAGCAGACCTCGGGACAAACCCTACGAGCAGTACTTC.